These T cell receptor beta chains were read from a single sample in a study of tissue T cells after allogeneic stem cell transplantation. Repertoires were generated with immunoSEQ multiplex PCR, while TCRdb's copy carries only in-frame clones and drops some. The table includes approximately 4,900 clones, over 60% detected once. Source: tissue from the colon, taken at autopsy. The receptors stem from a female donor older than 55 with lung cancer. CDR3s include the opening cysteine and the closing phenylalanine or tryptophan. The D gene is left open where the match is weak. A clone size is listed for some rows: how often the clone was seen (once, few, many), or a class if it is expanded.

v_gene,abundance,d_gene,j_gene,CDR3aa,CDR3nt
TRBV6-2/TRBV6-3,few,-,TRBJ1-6,CASSLRSSYNSPLHF,TGTGCCAGCAGCCTACGGAGCTCCTATAATTCACCCCTCCACTTT
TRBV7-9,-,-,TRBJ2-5,CASSPRETQYF,TGTGCCAGCAGCCCCAGAGAGACCCAGTACTTC
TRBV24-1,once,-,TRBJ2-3,CATSDFGTGRGHTQYF,TGTGCCACCAGTGATTTTGGCACAGGGCGCGGTCATACGCAGTATTTT
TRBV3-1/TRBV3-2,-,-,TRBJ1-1,CASSQSRTHSGAFF,TGTGCCAGCAGCCAATCTAGGACTCATTCGGGAGCTTTCTTT
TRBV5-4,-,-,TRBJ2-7,CASSGGGRVYEQYF,TGTGCCAGCAGCGGAGGGGGCAGAGTGTACGAGCAGTACTTC
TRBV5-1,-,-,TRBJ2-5,CASSPGREQETQYF,TGCGCCAGCAGCCCAGGGAGAGAGCAAGAGACCCAGTACTTC
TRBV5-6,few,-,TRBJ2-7,CASSTTAYEQYF,TGTGCCAGCAGCACGACCGCCTACGAGCAGTACTTC
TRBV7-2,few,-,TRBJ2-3,CASSLALVSTDTQYF,TGTGCCAGCAGCTTAGCACTAGTTAGCACAGATACGCAGTATTTT
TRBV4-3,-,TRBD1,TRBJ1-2,CASSQDPTGGPYGYTF,TGCGCCAGCAGCCAAGATCCAACAGGGGGCCCCTATGGCTACACCTTC
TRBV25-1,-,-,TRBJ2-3,CASSEYVGSAQYF,TGTGCCAGCAGTGAATATGTGGGGAGTGCGCAGTATTTT
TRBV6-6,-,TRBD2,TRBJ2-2,CASTLAGRTGELFF,TGTGCCAGCACCCTAGCGGGAAGAACCGGGGAGCTGTTTTTT
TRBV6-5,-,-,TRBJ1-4,CASGYGGLGDEKLFF,TGTGCCAGTGGCTACGGGGGGCTGGGGGATGAAAAACTGTTTTTT
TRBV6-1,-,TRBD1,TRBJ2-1,CASSALFQGAVGNEQFF,TGTGCCAGCAGTGCTTTGTTCCAGGGGGCTGTGGGCAATGAGCAGTTCTTC
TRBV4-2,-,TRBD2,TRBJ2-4,CASSQDPTPSGTQYF,TGTGCCAGCAGCCAAGATCCCACCCCTAGCGGGACTCAGTACTTC
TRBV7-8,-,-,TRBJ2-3,CASSLGTDTQYF,TGTGCCAGCAGCTTAGGGACAGATACGCAGTATTTT
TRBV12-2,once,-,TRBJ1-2,CASRLARWGAVNYGYTF,TGTGCAAGTCGCTTAGCCCGCTGGGGGGCCGTTAACTATGGCTACACCTTC
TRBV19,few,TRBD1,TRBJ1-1,CASSVDRLNTEAFF,TGTGCCAGTAGTGTGGACAGGCTGAACACTGAAGCTTTCTTT
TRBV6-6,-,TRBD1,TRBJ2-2,CASSYKGASNTGELFF,TGTGCCAGCAGTTACAAGGGGGCATCGAACACCGGGGAGCTGTTTTTT
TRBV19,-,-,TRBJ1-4,CASSWAGANEKLFF,TGTGCCAGTAGTTGGGCAGGGGCTAATGAAAAACTGTTTTTT
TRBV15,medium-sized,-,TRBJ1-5,CATSRDRSTAKPQHF,TGTGCCACCAGCAGAGATCGCTCGACAGCGAAGCCCCAGCATTTT
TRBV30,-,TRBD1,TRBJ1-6,CAWRSTGDSPLHF,TGTGCCTGGAGGTCGACAGGGGATTCACCCCTCCACTTT
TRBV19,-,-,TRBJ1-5,CASTHRGISDVRPQHF,TGTGCCAGTACCCATCGCGGGATTTCCGATGTAAGGCCCCAGCATTTT
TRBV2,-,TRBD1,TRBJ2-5,CASSGQATGETQYF,TGTGCCAGCAGCGGACAGGCTACGGGAGAGACCCAGTACTTC
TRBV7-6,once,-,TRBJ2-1,CASSLRALYNEQFF,TGTGCCAGCAGCTTGCGGGCCCTCTACAATGAGCAGTTCTTC
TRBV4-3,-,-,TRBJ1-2,CASSQGGARLPFGYTF,TGCGCCAGCAGCCAAGGAGGGGCGCGACTGCCTTTTGGCTACACCTTC
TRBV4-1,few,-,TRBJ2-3,CASSQLDRRPTDTQYF,TGCGCCAGCAGCCAACTCGACAGGCGACCCACAGATACGCAGTATTTT
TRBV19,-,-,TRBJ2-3,CASSRQVVRTDTQYF,TGTGCCAGTAGTAGGCAGGTTGTTCGCACAGATACGCAGTATTTT
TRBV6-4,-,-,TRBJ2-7,CATKRRPDYEQYF,TGTGCCACCAAAAGGCGTCCGGACTACGAGCAGTACTTC
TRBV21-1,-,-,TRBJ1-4,CASSKASRVQYELFF,TGTGCCAGCAGCAAAGCGAGCCGGGTACAATATGAACTGTTTTTT
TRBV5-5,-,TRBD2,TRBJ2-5,CASSSRGVAQETQYF,TGTGCCAGCAGCTCGCGGGGGGTTGCCCAAGAGACCCAGTACTTC